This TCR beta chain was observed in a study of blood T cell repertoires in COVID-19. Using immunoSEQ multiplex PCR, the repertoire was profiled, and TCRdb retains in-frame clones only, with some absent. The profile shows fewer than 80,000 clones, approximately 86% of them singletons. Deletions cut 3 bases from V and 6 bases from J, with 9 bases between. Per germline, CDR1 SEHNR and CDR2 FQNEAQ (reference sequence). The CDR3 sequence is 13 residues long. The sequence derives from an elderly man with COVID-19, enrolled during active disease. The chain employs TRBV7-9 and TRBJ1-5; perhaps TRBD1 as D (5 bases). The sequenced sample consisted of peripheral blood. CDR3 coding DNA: TGTGCCAGCAGCTTTCAGGGAAGTCAGCCCCAGCATTTT. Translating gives CASSFQGSQPQHF.